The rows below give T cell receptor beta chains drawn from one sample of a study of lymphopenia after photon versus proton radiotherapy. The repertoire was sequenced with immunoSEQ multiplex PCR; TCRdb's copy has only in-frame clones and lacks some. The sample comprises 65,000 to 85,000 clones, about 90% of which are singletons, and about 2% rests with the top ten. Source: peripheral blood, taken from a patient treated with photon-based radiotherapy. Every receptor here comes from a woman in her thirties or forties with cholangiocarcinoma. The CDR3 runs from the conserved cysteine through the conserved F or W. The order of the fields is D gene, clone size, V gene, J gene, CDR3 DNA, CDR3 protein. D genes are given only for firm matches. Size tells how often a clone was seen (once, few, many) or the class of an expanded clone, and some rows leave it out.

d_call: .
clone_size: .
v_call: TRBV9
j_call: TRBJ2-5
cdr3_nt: TGTGCCAGCAGCGTAGCTGGAGAGACCCAGTACTTC
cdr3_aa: CASSVAGETQYF

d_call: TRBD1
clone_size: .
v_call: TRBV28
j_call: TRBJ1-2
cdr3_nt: TGTGCCAGCAGTACCATCGGACAGGGGTTTTATGGCTACACCTTC
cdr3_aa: CASSTIGQGFYGYTF

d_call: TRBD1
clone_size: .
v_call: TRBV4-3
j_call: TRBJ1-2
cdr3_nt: TGCGCCAGCACCGACGGGACAGGACACTATGGCTACACCTTC
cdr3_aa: CASTDGTGHYGYTF

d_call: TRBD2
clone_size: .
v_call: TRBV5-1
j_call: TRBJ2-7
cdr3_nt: TGCGCCAGCAGCGCGGGACTAGCTGGGAACGAGCAGTACTTC
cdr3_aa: CASSAGLAGNEQYF

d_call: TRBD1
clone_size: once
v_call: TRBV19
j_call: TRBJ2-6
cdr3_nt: TGTGCCAGTTCCCTCCTAGGGGGCCTCGGCTCTGGGGCCAACGTCCTGACTTTC
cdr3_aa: CASSLLGGLGSGANVLTF

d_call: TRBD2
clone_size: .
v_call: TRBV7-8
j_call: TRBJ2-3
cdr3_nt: TGTGCCAGCAGCCCGTTAGCGGGGACCACAGATACGCAGTATTTT
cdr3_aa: CASSPLAGTTDTQYF

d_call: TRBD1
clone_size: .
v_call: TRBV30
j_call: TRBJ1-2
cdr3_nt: TGTGCCCGAGGACAGGGGGCATCCCAAGGCTACACCTTC
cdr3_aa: CARGQGASQGYTF

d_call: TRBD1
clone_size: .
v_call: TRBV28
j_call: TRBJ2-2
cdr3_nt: TGTGCCAGCAGTCCAGGGGGCGCTGGCACCGGGGAGCTGTTTTTT
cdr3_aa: CASSPGGAGTGELFF

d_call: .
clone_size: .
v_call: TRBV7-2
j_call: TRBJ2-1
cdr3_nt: TGTGCCAGCAGCTTAACGAGCTATGAGCAGTTCTTC
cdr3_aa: CASSLTSYEQFF

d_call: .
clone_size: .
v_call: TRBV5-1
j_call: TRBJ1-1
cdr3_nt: TGCGCCAGCAGCTTTGGATTGAACACTGAAGCTTTCTTT
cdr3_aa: CASSFGLNTEAFF

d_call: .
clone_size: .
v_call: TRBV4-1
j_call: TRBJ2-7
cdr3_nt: TGCGCCAGCAGCCAAGATCGTGCCGGCGGGGACCTCTCCTACGAGCAGTACTTC
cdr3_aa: CASSQDRAGGDLSYEQYF

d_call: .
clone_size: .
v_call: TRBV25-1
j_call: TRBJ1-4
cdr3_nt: TGTGCCAGCAGTGCCTTCGGTCCGTCAAATGAAAAACTGTTTTTT
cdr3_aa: CASSAFGPSNEKLFF

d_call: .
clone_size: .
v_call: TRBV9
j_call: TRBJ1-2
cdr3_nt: TGTGCCAGCAGCGTTACAGACAGGACTTATGGCTACACCTTC
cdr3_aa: CASSVTDRTYGYTF

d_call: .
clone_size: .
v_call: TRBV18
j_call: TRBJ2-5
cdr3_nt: TGTGCCAGCTCCTTACAAGAGACCCAGTACTTC
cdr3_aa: CASSLQETQYF

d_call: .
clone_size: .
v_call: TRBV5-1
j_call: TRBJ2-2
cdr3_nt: TGCGCCAGCAGCTCCCACAAGGGCGGGGAGCTGTTTTTT
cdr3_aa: CASSSHKGGELFF

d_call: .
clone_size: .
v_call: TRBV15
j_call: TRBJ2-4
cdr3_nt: TGTGCCACCAGCAGAGATAGGGTGCAGGCCAAAAACATTCAGTACTTC
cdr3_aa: CATSRDRVQAKNIQYF

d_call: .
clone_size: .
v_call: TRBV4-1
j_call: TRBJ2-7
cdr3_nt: TGCGCCAGCAGCCAAGACGAGAGGGCTACCTACGAGCAGTACTTC
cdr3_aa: CASSQDERATYEQYF

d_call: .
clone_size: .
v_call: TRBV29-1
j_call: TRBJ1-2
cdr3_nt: TGCAGCGTTGAATCCCACGCTAACTATGGCTACACCTTC
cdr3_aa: CSVESHANYGYTF

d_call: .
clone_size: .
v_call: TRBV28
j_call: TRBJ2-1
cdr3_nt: TGTGCCAGCAGTTCTGGGGGACTTGGTTTCTCCTACAATGAGCAGTTCTTC
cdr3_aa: CASSSGGLGFSYNEQFF

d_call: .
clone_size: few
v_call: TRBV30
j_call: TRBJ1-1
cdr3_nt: TGTGCCTGGAGTGTAGGACAGAACACTGAAGCTTTCTTT
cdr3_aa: CAWSVGQNTEAFF

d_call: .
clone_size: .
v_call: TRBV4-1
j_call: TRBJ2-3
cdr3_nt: TGCGCCAGCAGCCGACAGGAAAGCACAGATACGCAGTATTTT
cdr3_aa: CASSRQESTDTQYF

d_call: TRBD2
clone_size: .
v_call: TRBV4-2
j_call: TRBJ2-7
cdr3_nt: TGTGCCAGCAGCCAATCTCCGGGACTAGCGGTCTACGAGCAGTACTTC
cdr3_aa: CASSQSPGLAVYEQYF

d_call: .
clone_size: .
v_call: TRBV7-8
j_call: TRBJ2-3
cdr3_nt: TGTGCCAGCAGCTTAGAATTACATACGCAGTATTTT
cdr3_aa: CASSLELHTQYF

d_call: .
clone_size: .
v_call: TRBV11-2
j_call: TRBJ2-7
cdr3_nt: TGTGCCAGCAGCTTAGACAGGGGCGTTACGGGACTTGGCTACGAGCAGTACTTC
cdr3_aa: CASSLDRGVTGLGYEQYF

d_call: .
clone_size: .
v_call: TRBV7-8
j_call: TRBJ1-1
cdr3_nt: TGTGCCAGCAGCCAAAGGTCTACTGAAGCTTTCTTT
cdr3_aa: CASSQRSTEAFF

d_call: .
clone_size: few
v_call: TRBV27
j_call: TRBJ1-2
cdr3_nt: TGTGCCAGCAGTCCAAGGCGGGGCCTTACGGAAGGCTACACCTTC
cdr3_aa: CASSPRRGLTEGYTF

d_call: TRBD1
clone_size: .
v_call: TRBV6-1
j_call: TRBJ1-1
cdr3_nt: TGTGCCAGCAGTGAAAATATAGGGGGCTACACTGAAGCTTTCTTT
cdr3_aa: CASSENIGGYTEAFF

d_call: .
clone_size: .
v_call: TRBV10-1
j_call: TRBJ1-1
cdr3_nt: TGCGCCAGCAGTGAGGGAAATTTCCGCGCAGCTTTCTTT
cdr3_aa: CASSEGNFRAAFF

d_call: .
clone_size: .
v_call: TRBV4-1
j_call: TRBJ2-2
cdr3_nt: TGCGCCAGCAGCCAAGATGGAGTACTGAACACCGGGGAGCTGTTTTTT
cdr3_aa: CASSQDGVLNTGELFF

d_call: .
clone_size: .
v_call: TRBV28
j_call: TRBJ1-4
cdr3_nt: TGTGCCAGCAACCCCGGCGGGGGGGGTAATGAAAAACTGTTTTTT
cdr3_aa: CASNPGGGGNEKLFF

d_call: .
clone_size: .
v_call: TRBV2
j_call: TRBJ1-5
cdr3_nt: TGTGCCAGCAGTGCTATGGCAGGGTCCCAGCATTTT
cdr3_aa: CASSAMAGSQHF

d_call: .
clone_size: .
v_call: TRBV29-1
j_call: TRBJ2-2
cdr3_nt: TGCAGCGTTAAAAGGGGTACGGGGACCGGGGAGCTGTTTTTT
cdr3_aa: CSVKRGTGTGELFF

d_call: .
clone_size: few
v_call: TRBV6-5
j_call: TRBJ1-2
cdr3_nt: TGTGCCAGCAGTTATCGGGGCCAGGCAGACTATGGCTACACCTTC
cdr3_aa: CASSYRGQADYGYTF

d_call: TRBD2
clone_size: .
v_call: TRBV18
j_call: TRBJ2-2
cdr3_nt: TGTGCCAGCTCACCACGGAGTATAGCGGGGGCCAACACCGGGGAGCTGTTTTTT
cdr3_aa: CASSPRSIAGANTGELFF

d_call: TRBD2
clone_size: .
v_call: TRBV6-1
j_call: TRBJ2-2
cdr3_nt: TGTGCCAGCAACGAGCGGGGGACGAACACCGGGGAGCTGTTTTTT
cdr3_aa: CASNERGTNTGELFF

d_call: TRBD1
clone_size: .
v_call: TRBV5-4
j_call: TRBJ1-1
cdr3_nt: TGTGCCAGCAGAAAGACAGGGAGGGAGACTGCGGCTTTCTTT
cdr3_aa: CASRKTGRETAAFF

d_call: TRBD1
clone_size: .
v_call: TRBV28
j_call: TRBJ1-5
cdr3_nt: TGTGCCAGTTCAGGGGGCAGTCAGCCCCAGCATTTT
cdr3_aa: CASSGGSQPQHF

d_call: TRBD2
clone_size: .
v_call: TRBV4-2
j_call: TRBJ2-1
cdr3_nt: TGTGCCAGCAGCCTATATAGCGGGAGGGGCTCCTACAATGAGCAGTTCTTC
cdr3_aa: CASSLYSGRGSYNEQFF

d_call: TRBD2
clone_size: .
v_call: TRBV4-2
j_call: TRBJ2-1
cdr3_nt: TGTGCCAGCAGCCAAGATTGGCGGGGGGGCATCTCCAATGAGCAGTTCTTC
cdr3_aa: CASSQDWRGGISNEQFF

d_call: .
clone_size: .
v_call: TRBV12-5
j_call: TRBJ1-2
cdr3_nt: TGTGCTAGTGGCCCTCGGGGGTCGGGGGGCTACACCTTC
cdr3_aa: CASGPRGSGGYTF

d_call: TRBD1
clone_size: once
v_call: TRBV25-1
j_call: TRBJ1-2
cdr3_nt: TGTGCCAGCAGGATTGGGACAGTGGGAGCCCTAACCTTC
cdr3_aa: CASRIGTVGALTF

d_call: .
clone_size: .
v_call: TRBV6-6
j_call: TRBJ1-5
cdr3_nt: TGTGCCAGCAGCCTACAGGGAGATCAACCCCAGCATTTT
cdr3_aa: CASSLQGDQPQHF

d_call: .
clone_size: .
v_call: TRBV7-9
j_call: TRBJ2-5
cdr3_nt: TGTGCCAGCAGCTCCTGGACTATCCAAGAGACCCAGTACTTC
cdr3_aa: CASSSWTIQETQYF

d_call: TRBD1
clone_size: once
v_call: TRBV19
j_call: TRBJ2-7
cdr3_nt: TGTGCCAGTAGTGTTTCGGGACAGGGGCACTACGAGCAGTACTTC
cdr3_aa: CASSVSGQGHYEQYF

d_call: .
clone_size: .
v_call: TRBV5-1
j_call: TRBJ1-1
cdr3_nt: TGCGCCAGCAGTACCCTCTACAGCACTGAAGCTTTCTTT
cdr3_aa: CASSTLYSTEAFF

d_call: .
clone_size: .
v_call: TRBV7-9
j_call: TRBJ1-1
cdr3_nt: TGTGCCAGCAGCTTACCGGGTGGCACTGAAGCTTTCTTT
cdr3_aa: CASSLPGGTEAFF

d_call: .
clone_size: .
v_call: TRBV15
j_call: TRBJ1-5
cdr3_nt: TGTGCCACCAGCAGCATAAGATCGAATCAGCCCCAGCATTTT
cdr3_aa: CATSSIRSNQPQHF

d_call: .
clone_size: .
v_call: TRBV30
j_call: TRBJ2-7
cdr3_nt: TGTGCCTGGAGTGGGCCTACCTACGAGCAGTACTTC
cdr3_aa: CAWSGPTYEQYF

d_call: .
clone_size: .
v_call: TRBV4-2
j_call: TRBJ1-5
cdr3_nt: TGTGCCAGCAGCCAAGAGGTCCTAAATCAGCCCCAGCATTTT
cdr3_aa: CASSQEVLNQPQHF

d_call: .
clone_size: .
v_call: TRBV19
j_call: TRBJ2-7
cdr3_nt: TGTGCCAGTAGTCCGACGGGGGGCGCAATATTGGGCGAGCAGTACTTC
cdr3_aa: CASSPTGGAILGEQYF

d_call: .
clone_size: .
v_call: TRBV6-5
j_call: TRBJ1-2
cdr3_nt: TGTGCCAGCAGTTACTCGTACAGCGCCTGGGGCTACACCTTC
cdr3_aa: CASSYSYSAWGYTF

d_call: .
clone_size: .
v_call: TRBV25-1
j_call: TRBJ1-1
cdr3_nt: TGTGCCAGCAGTGAATCCAAGACGGTTCTGAACACTGAAGCTTTCTTT
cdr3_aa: CASSESKTVLNTEAFF

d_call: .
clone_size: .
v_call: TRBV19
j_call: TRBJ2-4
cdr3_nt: TGTGCCAGTAGTATAGGAGGGCCTAAAAACATTCAGTACTTC
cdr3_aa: CASSIGGPKNIQYF

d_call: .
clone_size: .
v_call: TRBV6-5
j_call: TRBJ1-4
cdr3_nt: TGTGCCAGCAGGGAATATGAAAAACTGTTTTTT
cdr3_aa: CASREYEKLFF

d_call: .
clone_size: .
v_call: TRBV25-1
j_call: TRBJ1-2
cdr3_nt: TGTGCCAGCAGCGATAGTCGGAGGTTGCATGGCTACACCTTC
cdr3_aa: CASSDSRRLHGYTF

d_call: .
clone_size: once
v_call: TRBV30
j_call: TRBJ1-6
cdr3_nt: TGTGCCTGTGCGCACCGACAGGTTCTCCACTTT
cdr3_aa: CACAHRQVLHF

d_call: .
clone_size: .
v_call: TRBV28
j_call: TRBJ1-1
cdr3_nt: TGTGCCAGCAGTTCGGACAGATTTATTTTGAACACTGAAGCTTTCTTT
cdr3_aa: CASSSDRFILNTEAFF